The T cell receptor beta chain described here comes from a study of blood T cell repertoires in COVID-19. The wider study: The analysed material was cDNA or gDNA that came from T cells, B-cell-depleted T cells, or PBMCs.

Note on this clone: Other DNA sequences from this sample encode an identical CDR3 as well.

V was pared by 5 bases and J by 1 base, with 8 bases between. In germline, CDR1 is MDHEN, CDR2 SYDVKM. There are 13 residues in the CDR3. In the study's own analysis: By means of reference gene primer amplification, nucleated cell counts were estimated. This table comes from immunoSEQ multiplex PCR, and its TCRdb copy is limited to in-frame clones, with some not included. That table is the source of V, J and clone size, and D and trimming were worked out from the DNA. The sample lists roughly 280,000 clones, about 85% seen once, with about 4% in the top ten. This sequence originates from a man between 18 and 29 years old with active or convalescent COVID-19. The sequenced sample consisted of peripheral blood. The chain has TRBV28 and TRBJ1-1; D unresolved. CDR3 nucleotide sequence: TGTGCCAGCAGTCCCCCCGGGAACACTGAAGCTTTCTTT. This codes for CASSPPGNTEAFF.